This T cell receptor beta chain was captured in a study of T cells in Graves' hyperthyroidism and ophthalmopathy. Whole-study results and caveats: Blood held most thyroid clonotypes expanded above 0.001 frequency.

V was pared by 4 bases and J by 2 bases, with 15 bases between. The CDR3 length is 16 residues. Germline assignment: CDR1 MNHEY and CDR2 SMNVEV (reference sequence). RNA transcripts provided the source from which TCR beta CDR3 regions were amplified. Using the HTBI primer set, a first-round RT-PCR was run on the TCR CDR3. TCRdb reprocessed the multiplex PCR reads with MiXCR, giving one entry per CDR3 protein. The sample lists about 110,000 distinct CDR3 sequences, approximately 16% occurring once. Those patients with uncontrolled infection, other autoimmune disease, pregnancy or lactation were excluded. The PBMCs were sourced from fresh peripheral blood (about 10 ml). Turning to this clonotype: Its antigen is still unknown.

V and J are TRBV27 and TRBJ1-5; D gene ambiguous. Sequencing used blood. This receptor was obtained from a woman aged 45 to 65 with Graves' hyperthyroidism. The DNA of the CDR3 is TGTGCCAGCAGTTCCATCATGGGGATGGGCAATCAGCCCCAGCATTTT. The encoded protein is CASSSIMGMGNQPQHF.